This T cell receptor (beta chain) was obtained from a study of blood T cell repertoires in COVID-19. This CDR3 is 16 amino acids long. CDR1 SEHNR and CDR2 FQNEAQ come from the germline V gene (reference sequence). Trimming at V came to 5 bases and at J to 0 bases, leaving 5 bases not matched to a gene. Method: immunoSEQ multiplex PCR; TCRdb's copy keeps in-frame clones and lacks some. In the table there are 70,000 or so clones, 90% of which are singletons. Sequenced: peripheral blood. The source is a woman aged 18-29 years with acute or convalescent COVID-19. V is TRBV7-9 and J is TRBJ2-1, with 9 bases aligning to TRBD2. The DNA of the CDR3 is TGTGCCAGCAGCCACCTTAGCGGGAGCTCCTACAATGAGCAGTTCTTC. It specifies CASSHLSGSSYNEQFF.